Listed below are T cell receptor beta chains from one sample, sequenced in a study of response to subunit inactivated influenza vaccine. TCRdb reprocessed the RT-PCR reads via MiXCR and lists one record per CDR3 protein. The sample includes about 650,000 distinct CDR3 sequences, less than 15% of them seen just once. Sample: PBMCs from blood, taken roughly 15 days before vaccination. Receptors were obtained from a man in his fifties or sixties who received an inactivated influenza vaccine. Both conserved end residues are part of each CDR3. The D gene is left open where the match is weak. The listing skips clone size in some rows; elsewhere it reads once, few, many or a size class.

D | size | J | V | DNA | CDR3
- | few | TRBJ2-5 | TRBV20-1 | TGCAGTGCTAGAGAAGACAGAGAAGAGACCCAGTACTTC | CSAREDREETQYF
- | few | TRBJ2-5 | TRBV10-3 | TGTGCCATCGCGGCTGACAGGCAAGAGACCCAGTACTTC | CAIAADRQETQYF
- | - | TRBJ1-4 | TRBV12-3/TRBV12-4 | TGTGCCAGCGGTGGGAGGGGCTCGTTTAATGAAAAACTGTTTTTT | CASGGRGSFNEKLFF
TRBD1 | - | TRBJ2-7 | TRBV3-1 | TGTGCCAGCAGCCCCCGGGACAGGAGCACCTACGAGCAGTACTTC | CASSPRDRSTYEQYF
- | - | TRBJ2-2 | TRBV24-1 | TGTGCCAGCGGGCCGGGGTACCCCGTCACCGGGGAGCTGTTTTTT | CASGPGYPVTGELFF
- | - | TRBJ1-2 | TRBV4-2 | TGTGCCAGCAGCCAAGGGGGGCCGGCGAGCTATGGCTACACCTTC | CASSQGGPASYGYTF
- | few | TRBJ2-7 | TRBV5-1 | TGCGCCAGCAGCCCCTCCGAGGGCACTATGAGGGGCGAGCAGTACTTC | CASSPSEGTMRGEQYF
TRBD2 | once | TRBJ2-3 | TRBV7-3 | TGTGCCAGCAGCTTCATAGGCCGGACTAGCGGGAGTGTCACAGATACGCAGTATTTT | CASSFIGRTSGSVTDTQYF
TRBD1 | many | TRBJ1-4 | TRBV12-3/TRBV12-4 | TGTGCCAGCAGTTCGGGGACAGCAAATGAAAAACTGTTTTTT | CASSSGTANEKLFF
TRBD1 | - | TRBJ2-7 | TRBV28 | TGTGCCAGCAGTCCCCACCGGGACAGGGCCGACGAGCAGTACTTC | CASSPHRDRADEQYF
- | few | TRBJ2-2 | TRBV6-1 | TGTGCCATACGACAGGTCAACACCGGGGAGCTGTTTTTT | CAIRQVNTGELFF
- | - | TRBJ2-1 | TRBV20-1 | TGCAGTGCTACGTTTTCTAACGGGGTTGTAAAGTTCTTC | CSATFSNGVVKFF
- | many | TRBJ2-1 | TRBV5-5 | TGTGCCAGCAGCCTCGGACTCAAGCAGTTCTTC | CASSLGLKQFF
TRBD2 | many | TRBJ2-7 | TRBV20-1 | TGCAGTGCTAGTGGCGGGAGGGCCTACTACGAGCAGTACTTC | CSASGGRAYYEQYF
TRBD1 | - | TRBJ2-7 | TRBV11-1 | TGTGCCAGCAGCGGACAGGGGGTTGCCTACGAGCAGTACTTC | CASSGQGVAYEQYF
- | - | TRBJ2-4 | TRBV6-1 | TGTGCCAGCAGCTCCCACCTCGGGAAAGCCAAAAACATTCAGTACTTC | CASSSHLGKAKNIQYF
- | few | TRBJ2-7 | TRBV11-2 | TGTGCCAGCAGCTTAGATGTCTGGGGATCCTACGAGCAGTACTTC | CASSLDVWGSYEQYF
TRBD1 | - | TRBJ2-1 | TRBV24-1 | TGTGCCACCAGGGGGGACAGGGCCCACAATGAGCAGTTCTTC | CATRGDRAHNEQFF